This TCR beta chain originates from a study of T cells after yellow fever vaccination. MiXCR, applied by TCRdb to the 5' RACE reads, yields one record per CDR3 protein. The table lists 400,000 or so distinct CDR3 sequences, 6.2% of them singletons. This clonotype was seen only a few times. Its antigen is unknown. Study conclusions and caveats: CD4 and CD8 compartments shared a small share of clonotypes. Post-booster repertoires contained most primary-vaccination clones again (about 95% CD4, around 89% CD8). It was the secondary response that reached its peak faster, day 5 versus 15, but it was weaker.

This receptor was taken from a man in his thirties or forties who received the YFV17D yellow fever vaccine. Sequences were derived from PBMCs, sampled 5 days after the yellow fever booster vaccination.

The CDR3 bases are TGCGCCAGCAGCTCCCTTTTGGACACATGGAACACTGAAGCTTTCTTT. It translates to CASSSLLDTWNTEAFF. The chain uses TRBV5-1 and TRBJ1-1; possibly TRBD1 for D (5 bases). This CDR3 has 16 amino acids. Germline assignment: CDR1 SGHRS and CDR2 YFSETQ. The germline V and J ends were trimmed by 3 bases and 1 base, with 16 bases remaining between them.